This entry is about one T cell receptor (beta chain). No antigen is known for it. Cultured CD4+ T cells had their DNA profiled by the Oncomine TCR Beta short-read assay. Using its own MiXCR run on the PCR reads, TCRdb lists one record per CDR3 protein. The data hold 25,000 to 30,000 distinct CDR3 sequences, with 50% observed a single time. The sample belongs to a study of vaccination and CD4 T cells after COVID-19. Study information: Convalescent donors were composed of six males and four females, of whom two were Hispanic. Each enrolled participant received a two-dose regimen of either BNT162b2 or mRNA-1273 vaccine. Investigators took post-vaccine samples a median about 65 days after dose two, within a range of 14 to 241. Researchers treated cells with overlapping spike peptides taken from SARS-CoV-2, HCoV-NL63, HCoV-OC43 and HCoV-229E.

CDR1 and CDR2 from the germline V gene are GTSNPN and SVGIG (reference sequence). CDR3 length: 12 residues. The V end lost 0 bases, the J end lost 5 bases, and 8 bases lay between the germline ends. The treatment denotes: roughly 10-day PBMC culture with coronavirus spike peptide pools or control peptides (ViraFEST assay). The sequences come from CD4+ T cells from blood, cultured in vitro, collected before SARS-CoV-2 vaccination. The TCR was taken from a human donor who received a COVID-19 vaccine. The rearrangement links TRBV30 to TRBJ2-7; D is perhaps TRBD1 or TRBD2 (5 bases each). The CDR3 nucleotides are TGTGCCTGGAGTGTCCGGGGCGACGAGCAGTACTTC. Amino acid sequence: CAWSVRGDEQYF.